This TCR beta chain originates from a study of blood T cell repertoires in COVID-19. Across the whole study: Samples representing acute and convalescent COVID-19 were sourced from the United States, Italy and Spain.

Per the authors' pipeline: Reference gene primer amplification gave estimated nucleated cell counts. Only in-frame clones appear in the TCRdb table, and some are missing; sequencing was by immunoSEQ multiplex PCR. The DNA gave D and trimming, while V, J and clone size come from that table. There are 130,000 to 150,000 clones in the sample; more than 70% occur only once, and approximately 10% lies in the top ten. This CDR3 spans 14 amino acids. Germline-derived CDR1 and CDR2 are ENHRY and SYGVKD. V lost 3 bases to trimming and J lost 8 bases; unmatched junction nucleotides: 6. Sequencing was done on a sample of peripheral blood. This receptor was taken from a man aged 50 to 59 with active or convalescent COVID-19. This chain links TRBV10-3 with TRBJ2-3; TRBD1 aligns across 9 bases. CDR3 region: CAISEGTGLSTQYF. The CDR3 DNA reads TGTGCCATCAGTGAAGGGACAGGGCTTAGTACGCAGTATTTT.